The 24 T cell receptor beta chains given below trace back to one sample, sequenced in a study of cytomegalovirus exposure and HLA in healthy donors. This PCR relied on a set of 60 Vbeta primers and 13 Jbeta primers. Clones were sequenced by immunoSEQ multiplex PCR, and TCRdb holds only the in-frame ones, with some missing. The profile covers 210,000 or so clones, with approximately 82% appearing a single time and roughly 10% taken by the ten largest. Sequencing was performed on PBMCs. The receptor source for this set is a woman between 50 and 59 years old in good health and CMV-seropositive.

V gene TRBV9 combines with J gene TRBJ2-5; possible D gene TRBD1, 6 bases. The end of the DNA fits TRBJ2-7 better, so the J call may be wrong. The germline V gene has CDR1 SGDLS and CDR2 YYNGEE. CDR3 size: 15 residues. The CDR3 here is CASSVGQLNTHEQYF. The CDR3 coding sequence is TGTGCCAGCAGCGTCGGACAGCTCAACACCCACGAGCAGTACTTC.

The J gene is TRBJ1-1, the V gene TRBV18, with D possibly matching TRBD1 (5 bases). V lost 1 base, J lost 1 base, and 10 bases lay in between. The CDR3 runs to 15 residues. Germline V gene lookup returns CDR1 KGHSH and CDR2 LQKENI. CDR3 bases: TGTGCCAGCTCACCACAGTCAGGGAAGAACACTGAAGCTTTCTTT. Translating it yields CASSPQSGKNTEAFF.

This clone was seen only once. V and J are TRBV2 and TRBJ2-7, with a possible D match to TRBD2 (6 bases). The CDR3 extends over 14 amino acids. Per germline, CDR1 SNHLY and CDR2 FYNNEI. V lost 6 bases and J lost 2, with 14 bases in between. For the CDR3, the DNA is TGTGCCAGCAGGAGTAATAGCGGCCCCTACGAGCAGTACTTC. It codes for CASRSNSGPYEQYF.

This clone was observed once. The genes are TRBV7-8 and TRBJ2-3; D is undetermined. The CDR3 is made up of 15 amino acids. The germline V and J ends were trimmed by 4 bases and 0 bases, with 11 bases remaining between them. In germline, CDR1 is SGHVS, CDR2 FQNEAQ. Here the CDR3 reads CASSSYTASTDTQYF. The CDR3 DNA reads as TGTGCCAGCAGCTCGTACACAGCTAGCACAGATACGCAGTATTTT.

The rearrangement links TRBV9 to TRBJ2-3; D is unresolved. V shed 4 bases and J shed 0 bases, with 6 bases lying between them. This CDR3 spans 13 amino acids. Germline loops: CDR1 SGDLS, CDR2 YYNGEE. CDR3 loop: CASSPPSTDTQYF. The CDR3 bases are TGTGCCAGCAGCCCCCCGAGCACAGATACGCAGTATTTT.

The sample holds a few counts of this clone. This chain connects TRBV7-2 to TRBJ1-3; a weak D match, TRBD1 (5 bases). This CDR3 is built from 14 residues. The V and J ends lost 6 bases and 2 bases respectively, with 11 bases between them. Germline CDR1 is SGHTA and CDR2 is FQGNSA. CDR3 region: CASRKAGAGNTIYF. The CDR3 DNA reads TGTGCCAGCAGGAAAGCGGGGGCTGGAAACACCATATATTTT. Supplemented by reference TRBV7-2 and TRBJ1-3, the full variable domain reads GAGVSQSPSNKVTEKGKDVELRCDPISGHTALYWYRQSLGQGLEFLIYFQGNSAPDKSGLPSDRFSAERTGGSVSTLTIQRTQQEDSAVYLCASRKAGAGNTIYFGEGSWLTVV.

This sequence joins TRBV27 and TRBJ2-3, with 11 nucleotides matching TRBD2. The CDR3 spans 15 residues. V lost 8 bases, J lost 3 bases, and 7 bases stayed unmatched. Germline V gene sequence: CDR1 MNHEY, CDR2 SMNVEV (reference sequence). For the CDR3, the DNA is TGTGCCAGCCAAAGTAGCGGGGGGGCTACAGATACGCAGTATTTT. Protein sequence: CASQSSGGATDTQYF.

This clone was observed a few times. The rearrangement uses TRBV20-1 and TRBJ1-1, with TRBD1 as a possible D gene (6 bases). The CDR3 spans 11 residues. Germline assignment: CDR1 DFQATT and CDR2 SNEGSKA (reference sequence). The CDR3 reads CLGNRVGEAFF. In DNA, the CDR3 is TGCCTCGGTAACAGGGTGGGTGAAGCTTTCTTT.

V gene TRBV28 combines with J gene TRBJ2-5; D perhaps matches TRBD2 (6 bases). CDR3 length: 13 amino acids. Germline V gene lookup returns CDR1 MDHEN and CDR2 SYDVKM. The V end was cut by 6 bases, the J end by 4 bases, with 12 bases between. The CDR3 spells CASRQGGGETQYF. As DNA, the CDR3 is TGTGCCAGCAGGCAGGGAGGAGGAGAGACCCAGTACTTC.

V is TRBV7-2 and J is TRBJ2-5, with 10 bases aligning to TRBD2. The CDR3 runs to 17 residues. J gave up 0 bases and V 5 bases, and 9 bases lay outside the gene matches. Germline-derived CDR1 and CDR2 are SGHTA and FQGNSA. CDR3 residues: CASSLIGGLANQETQYF. CDR3 nucleotide sequence: TGTGCCAGCAGCCTTATAGGGGGACTAGCGAACCAAGAGACCCAGTACTTC. The whole variable domain, remainder taken from reference TRBV7-2 and TRBJ2-5, is GAGVSQSPSNKVTEKGKDVELRCDPISGHTALYWYRQSLGQGLEFLIYFQGNSAPDKSGLPSDRFSAERTGGSVSTLTIQRTQQEDSAVYLCASSLIGGLANQETQYFGPGTRLLVL.

Only a few counts were recorded for this clone. The chain recombines TRBV7-9 with TRBJ2-6; D not resolved. This CDR3 is built from 15 residues. With 5 bases removed from V and 0 bases from J, the gap between germline ends came to 8 bases. Germline-derived CDR1 and CDR2 are SEHNR and FQNEAQ (reference sequence). Here the CDR3 DNA reads TGTGCCAGCAGCCTTCATAGCTCTGGGGCCAACGTCCTGACTTTC. It specifies CASSLHSSGANVLTF.

This sequence joins TRBV5-1 and TRBJ2-5, with TRBD1 identical over 8 bases. The last part of the DNA fits TRBJ2-7 better; the J call may be wrong. Germline-derived CDR1 and CDR2 are SGHRS and YFSETQ. This CDR3 is built from 13 residues. Here the CDR3 reads CASSWDRSYEQYF. For the CDR3, the DNA is TGCGCCAGCAGCTGGGACAGGTCCTACGAGCAGTACTTC.

This chain links TRBV7-9 with TRBJ2-5; perhaps TRBD2 as D (5 bases). The V gene lost 5 bases and the J gene lost 5 bases, with 9 bases spanning the gap. CDR3 length equals 12 residues. Germline V gene sequence: CDR1 SEHNR, CDR2 FQNEAQ (reference sequence). The CDR3 loop reads CASSEGWETQYF. For the CDR3, the DNA is TGTGCCAGCAGCGAGGGATGGGAGACCCAGTACTTC.

V is TRBV5-1 and J is TRBJ2-3, with TRBD2 as a possible D gene (6 bases). CDR3 length equals 14 residues. Trimming cost V 4 bases and J 1 base, with 10 bases left between them. The germline CDR1 and CDR2 sequences are SGHRS and YFSETQ. This CDR3 reads CASSRGFGTDTQYF. In DNA, the CDR3 is TGCGCCAGCAGCCGGGGGTTTGGCACAGATACGCAGTATTTT.

This clone was recorded only once. This sequence joins TRBV11-1 and TRBJ1-1, with D uncertain. The CDR3 contains 13 residues. Trimming shortened V by 2 bases and J by 7 bases, and 11 bases separated the two germline ends. Germline V CDR1 and CDR2: SGHAT, FQDESV (reference sequence). The CDR3 loop reads CASSLSVDYEAFF. CDR3 bases: TGTGCCAGCAGCTTATCTGTGGACTATGAAGCTTTCTTT.

This chain joins TRBV4-3 and TRBJ2-5; a weak D match, TRBD2 (7 bases). The ends were cut back, 4 bases at V and 5 bases at J, with 14 bases in the middle. Germline V gene data show CDR1 as LGHNA and CDR2 as YSLEER. The CDR3 extends over 14 amino acids. The CDR3 nucleotides read TGCGCCAGCAGCCCCTTCCGGGGGGCGGAGACCCAGTACTTC. Protein product: CASSPFRGAETQYF.

The J gene is TRBJ2-1, the V gene TRBV6-1, with 9 bases fitting TRBD1. The germline gives CDR1 MNHNS, CDR2 SASEGT. The CDR3 loop spans 15 amino acids. V dropped 6 bases and J dropped 2; count of bases not matched to a gene: 5. The CDR3 DNA sequence: TGTGCCAGCAGGAGGGACAGGGTCGCCTACAATGAGCAGTTCTTC. The encoded protein is CASRRDRVAYNEQFF.

This clone was counted a few times. This rearrangement joins TRBV5-1 to TRBJ1-4; tentatively, D is TRBD1 (5 bases). V lost 2 bases and J lost 4, with 15 bases in between. The CDR3 totals 16 residues. Germline CDR1 is SGHRS and CDR2 is YFSETQ. As DNA, the CDR3 is TGCGCCAGCAGCTTAGAACCGACAGTCCTTAATGAAAAACTGTTTTTT. It codes for CASSLEPTVLNEKLFF.

The chain has TRBV5-8 and TRBJ2-6; D remains unclear. Deletions cut 1 base from V and 0 bases from J, with 11 bases between. The CDR3 is made up of 17 amino acids. Germline CDR1 and CDR2: SGHTS and YDEGEE. The DNA of the CDR3 is TGTGCCAGCAGCTTGTGGCAGGCCGACTCTGGGGCCAACGTCCTGACTTTC. Translation: CASSLWQADSGANVLTF. Together with reference TRBV5-8 and TRBJ2-6, the CDR3 gives the full variable domain: EAGVTQSPTHLIKTRGQQATLRCSPISGHTSVYWYQQALGLGLQFLLWYDEGEERNRGNFPPRFSGRQFPNYSSELNVNALELEDSALYLCASSLWQADSGANVLTFGAGSRLTVL.

This rearrangement joins TRBV5-6 to TRBJ1-1; 9 bases match TRBD1. The CDR3 is 15 amino acids. Losses at the gene ends were 3 bases for V and 4 bases for J; bases not matched to a gene: 7. Germline V gene sequence: CDR1 SGHDT, CDR2 YYEEEE. CDR3 region: CASSWGQGWGTEAFF. CDR3 DNA: TGTGCCAGCAGCTGGGGACAGGGTTGGGGCACTGAAGCTTTCTTT.

The chain joins TRBV6-5 to TRBJ2-7; weak D call: TRBD1 (5 bases). The germline V and J ends were trimmed by 6 bases and 0 bases, with 12 bases remaining between them. This CDR3 contains 14 residues. The germline gives CDR1 MNHEY, CDR2 SVGAGI. CDR3 region: CASSREQGSYEQYF. The CDR3 DNA follows: TGTGCCAGCAGCCGAGAGCAGGGCTCCTACGAGCAGTACTTC.

V is TRBV7-9 and J is TRBJ2-3, with TRBD2 matching 8 bases. The V gene's germline CDR1 is SEHNR and CDR2 FQNEAQ (reference sequence). With 1 base clipped from V and 0 bases from J, the junction kept 3 bases outside the gene matches. The CDR3 sequence is 16 residues long. The CDR3 spells CASSLDGGGSTDTQYF. The CDR3 DNA reads TGTGCCAGCAGCTTAGATGGCGGGGGGAGCACAGATACGCAGTATTTT.

This clone turned up a few times. V is TRBV7-3 and J is TRBJ2-7, with D tentatively TRBD1 (6 bases). The CDR3 sequence is 14 residues long. CDR1 SGHTA and CDR2 FQGTGA come from the germline V gene. The germline V and J ends were trimmed by 5 bases and 0 bases, with 11 bases remaining between them. CDR3 loop: CASSPTGFSYEQYF. The CDR3 coding sequence is TGTGCCAGCAGCCCTACAGGGTTCTCCTACGAGCAGTACTTC.

The chain recombines TRBV29-1 with TRBJ2-7, with D perhaps matching TRBD1 (5 bases). V dropped 6 bases and J dropped 1 base, with 16 bases sitting between them. Germline CDR1 reads SQVTM; CDR2 reads ANQGSEA. CDR3 length equals 14 residues. CDR3 loop: CSVQTNRNSYEQYF. CDR3 nucleotides: TGCAGCGTCCAGACGAACAGGAATTCCTACGAGCAGTACTTC.